Sequencing of this T cell receptor (beta chain) was carried out in a study of blood T cell repertoires in COVID-19. Study details: Acute and convalescent COVID-19 specimens originated in the United States, Italy and Spain. PBMCs, B-cell-depleted T cells, or T cells provided the cDNA or gDNA that made up the material.

This CDR3 region has 12 residues. Trimming took 8 bases from V and 0 from J, leaving 7 bases between them. The V gene's germline CDR1 is LGHNT and CDR2 FRNRAP. Sequenced by immunoSEQ multiplex PCR; TCRdb stores in-frame clones only, minus some. Of roughly 100,000 clones in the sample, roughly 91% were seen once. Sequencing was done on a sample of peripheral blood. The chain joins TRBV12-5 to TRBJ1-2; D is ambiguous. The origin of this receptor is a woman aged 80 or over with active COVID-19. CDR3 loop: CASSQTNYGYTF. The CDR3 DNA reads TGTGCTAGTTCGCAGACTAACTATGGCTACACCTTC. The full variable domain, its missing parts supplied by reference TRBV12-5 and TRBJ1-2, is DARVTQTPRHKVTEMGQEVTMRCQPILGHNTVFWYRQTMMQGLELLAYFRNRAPLDDSGMPKDRFSAEMPDATLATLKIQPSEPRDSAVYFCASSQTNYGYTFGSGTRLTVV.